This note documents a single T cell receptor beta chain sequence. As yet, its antigen is unknown. Primers used in a second PCR of about 7 to 12 cycles were a sample-barcoded 5' primer and a J-beta primer mix. A template-switch adaptor with 12 random nucleotides tagged each cDNA molecule. TCRdb re-called the 5' RACE reads through MiXCR, storing one row per CDR3 protein. The sample consists of some 640,000 distinct CDR3 sequences, 25% to 35% of them appearing once. V was cut by 3 bases and J by 3 bases, with 4 bases left in between. From germline, CDR1 is SNHLY and CDR2 FYNNEI. The CDR3 loop spans 12 amino acids. These data originate in a study of blood T cells in healthy people across ages. In the study overall: About one barcoded beta molecule per two T cells was the capture yield of template switching.

Study-level results: Roughly linear declines in TCR beta diversity per million T cells occurred with age. The study could not conclusively compare naive and antigen-experienced cells, given its unsorted PBMCs.

V gene TRBV2 combines with J gene TRBJ2-3; D unresolved. The material sequenced was blood. This TCR came from a woman over 75 in good health. CDR3 in DNA: TGTGCCAGCAGTGAGGGTACAGATACGCAGTATTTT. Amino acids: CASSEGTDTQYF.